These 24 T cell receptor beta chains were sequenced from one sample in a study of blood T cell repertoires in COVID-19. Clones were sequenced by immunoSEQ multiplex PCR, and TCRdb holds only the in-frame ones, with some missing. The repertoire holds around 320,000 clones, with about 90% as singletons. The sequenced material came from PBMCs or T cells enriched from blood (not recorded which). Every receptor here comes from a woman between 50 and 59 years old who had been exposed to COVID-19.

The rearrangement joins TRBV27 to TRBJ1-2; D is perhaps TRBD1 (6 bases). The length of the CDR3 is 13 residues. Germline CDR1 reads MNHEY; CDR2 reads SMNVEV (reference sequence). Trimming shortened V by 6 bases and J by 4 bases, and 12 bases separated the two germline ends. CDR3: CASSPTGLYGYTF. In nucleotides, the CDR3 is TGTGCCAGCAGCCCTACAGGGCTCTATGGCTACACCTTC.

This rearrangement joins TRBV3-1 (or the pseudogene TRBV3-2) to TRBJ1-6; TRBD1 matches at 7 bases. The germline CDR1 and CDR2 sequences are LGHDT and YNNKEL (reference sequence). There are 15 residues in the CDR3. With 4 bases clipped from V and 6 bases from J, the junction kept 6 bases outside the gene matches. The CDR3 nucleotides read TGTGCCAGCAGCCGGGGACAGTTCAGTAATTCACCCCTCCACTTT. It encodes CASSRGQFSNSPLHF.

This chain connects TRBV28 to TRBJ2-7; 9 bases align to TRBD1. The CDR3 is made up of 14 amino acids. V was pared by 7 bases and J by 3 bases, with 7 bases of the junction left unmatched. Per germline, CDR1 MDHEN and CDR2 SYDVKM. The CDR3 loop is CASTAGTGLYEQYF. In DNA form, the CDR3 reads TGTGCCAGCACCGCCGGGACAGGGCTCTACGAGCAGTACTTC.

CDR3 nucleotide sequence: TGCGCCAGCAGCCGAGACTTAGCGGGGGGCCAAGAGACCCAGTACTTC. It is translated as CASSRDLAGGQETQYF. This chain joins TRBV4-1 and TRBJ2-5; 10 bases are a match to TRBD2. Germline CDR1 reads MGHRA; CDR2 reads YSYEKL. The CDR3 is made up of 16 amino acids. Germline trimming cut 4 bases from V and 1 base from J; bases unmatched to any gene: 6.

The chain is built from TRBV28 and TRBJ2-3; 9 nucleotides match TRBD1. CDR1 is MDHEN, CDR2 SYDVKM, per germline. The J segment lost 2 bases and the V segment lost 5 bases, leaving 8 bases of the junction unmatched. CDR3 length equals 16 residues. CDR3 DNA sequence: TGTGCCAGCAGTCCGATGGGGACAGGGCCCACAGATACGCAGTATTTT. Its translation is CASSPMGTGPTDTQYF. Full variable domain (remainder filled in from reference TRBV28 and TRBJ2-3): DVKVTQSSRYLVKRTGEKVFLECVQDMDHENMFWYRQDPGLGLRLIYFSYDVKMKEKGDIPEGYSVSREKKERFSLILESASTNQTSMYLCASSPMGTGPTDTQYFGPGTRLTVL.

On this clone itself: The junction departs from germline at one end; a sequencing error may be responsible. This chain connects TRBV6-5 to TRBJ1-4, with D perhaps TRBD1 (6 bases). Germline values: CDR1 MNHEY, CDR2 SVGAGI. The CDR3 spans 15 residues. The CDR3 DNA follows: TGTGCCAGCAGTCCAACAGGGTCAACTAGTGAAAAACTGTTTTTT. It encodes CASSPTGSTSEKLFF.

The chain combines TRBV18 with TRBJ2-5, with 13 bases fitting TRBD2. The CDR3 has 16 amino acids. Germline CDR1 reads KGHSH; CDR2 reads LQKENI. The J segment lost 4 bases and the V segment lost 6 bases, leaving 8 bases of the junction unmatched. The CDR3: CASSGLAGDLLETQYF. For the CDR3, the DNA is TGTGCCAGCTCCGGACTAGCGGGGGATCTCCTAGAGACCCAGTACTTC.

This chain joins TRBV20-1 and TRBJ2-5; D not certain. Germline V gene sequence: CDR1 DFQATT, CDR2 SNEGSKA (reference sequence). With 5 bases removed from V and 2 bases from J, the gap between germline ends came to 3 bases. The CDR3 extends over 10 amino acids. The CDR3 here is CSAEQETQYF. For the CDR3, the DNA is TGCAGTGCTGAGCAAGAGACCCAGTACTTC.

In its sample, this clone was seen once. V is TRBV4-1 and J is TRBJ2-3; no clear D. V dropped 0 bases and J dropped 0 bases, with 13 bases sitting between them. Germline CDR1 is MGHRA and CDR2 is YSYEKL. This CDR3 region has 17 residues. CDR3 in DNA: TGCGCCAGCAGCCAAGAATCGTCATCCTACAGCACAGATACGCAGTATTTT. The encoded protein is CASSQESSSYSTDTQYF.

CDR3 nucleotide sequence: TGTGCCAGCAGCGGACTCTACGAGCAGTACTTC. This codes for CASSGLYEQYF. The V call is TRBV28, the J call TRBJ2-7, with D possibly TRBD2 on 5 matching bases. Deletions cut 6 bases from V and 3 bases from J, with 6 bases between. Germline assignment: CDR1 MDHEN and CDR2 SYDVKM. The CDR3 consists of 11 residues.

This chain joins TRBV27 and TRBJ1-2; D unresolved. V lost 5 bases and J lost 4, with 11 bases in between. Germline V gene lookup returns CDR1 MNHEY and CDR2 SMNVEV (reference sequence). This CDR3 contains 13 residues. The DNA for the CDR3 is TGTGCCAGCAGTCCCCGGGAGGGCTATGGCTACACCTTC. Protein: CASSPREGYGYTF.

The gene calls are TRBV7-9 and TRBJ2-7; weak D call: TRBD2 (5 bases). Trimming removed 5 bases at V and 13 bases at J, with 18 bases between. Germline V gives CDR1 SEHNR, CDR2 FQNEAQ (reference sequence). The CDR3 extends over 12 amino acids. The CDR3 loop is CASSPEGRLRYF. For the CDR3, the DNA is TGTGCCAGCAGCCCCGAGGGTCGGTTAAGATACTTC.

V and J are TRBV4-2 and TRBJ2-3, with TRBD1 as a possible D gene (6 bases). The germline V and J ends were trimmed by 3 bases and 3 bases, with 13 bases remaining between them. CDR3 length: 15 residues. Germline values: CDR1 LGHNA, CDR2 YNFKEQ. The CDR3: CASSQPGAGTDTQYF. For the CDR3, the DNA is TGTGCCAGCAGCCAGCCAGGGGCTGGGACAGATACGCAGTATTTT.

As for this clone: Other DNA sequences in the sample encode the same CDR3. The V call is TRBV28, the J call TRBJ1-1; D not resolved. The CDR3 spans 14 residues. Germline CDR1 reads MDHEN; CDR2 reads SYDVKM. V was trimmed by 3 bases and J by 0 bases, leaving 8 bases between them. The CDR3 reads CASSLAGMNTEAFF. CDR3 DNA sequence: TGTGCCAGCAGTTTGGCAGGCATGAACACTGAAGCTTTCTTT.

The V and J genes are TRBV19 and TRBJ2-6, with D uncertain. The germline V gene has CDR1 LNHDA and CDR2 SQIVND (reference sequence). The V end lost 4 bases, the J end lost 0 bases, and 10 bases lay between the germline ends. This CDR3 is built from 16 residues. CDR3 nucleotides: TGTGCCAGTAGTAGTGGCGGATACTCTGGGGCCAACGTCCTGACTTTC. Protein sequence: CASSSGGYSGANVLTF. The variable domain in full, completed from reference TRBV19 and TRBJ2-6, reads DGGITQSPKYLFRKEGQNVTLSCEQNLNHDAMYWYRQDPGQGLRLIYYSQIVNDFQKGDIAEGYSVSREKKESFPLTVTSAQKNPTAFYLCASSSGGYSGANVLTFGAGSRLTVL.

The chain has TRBV6-5 and TRBJ2-1, with 10 bases identical to TRBD2. The CDR3 spans 14 residues. After removal of 6 bases from V and 8 bases from J, the junction contained 7 bases not matched to a gene. CDR1 MNHEY and CDR2 SVGAGI come from the germline V gene. Here the CDR3 reads CASRNSGGLYEQFF. The CDR3 coding sequence is TGTGCCAGCAGAAATAGCGGGGGGCTTTATGAGCAGTTCTTC.

The rearrangement joins TRBV9 to TRBJ1-3; a weak D match, TRBD1 (5 bases). Trimming removed 0 bases from V and 2 bases from J, with 6 bases in between. The germline V gene has CDR1 SGDLS and CDR2 YYNGEE. The CDR3 totals 14 residues. Written as DNA, the CDR3 is TGTGCCAGCAGCGTAGGGGGCGCTGGAAACACCATATATTTT. Amino acids: CASSVGGAGNTIYF.

The rearrangement uses TRBV6-5 and TRBJ2-1; 7 bases match TRBD1. Germline lookup yields CDR1 MNHEY and CDR2 SVGAGI. The CDR3 extends over 15 amino acids. V trimming: 6 bases; J trimming: 4 bases; junction bases outside the gene matches: 9. The CDR3 nucleotides read TGTGCCAGCAGACTAGACAGGGTGGGTTACAATGAGCAGTTCTTC. Amino acid sequence: CASRLDRVGYNEQFF.

This clone appeared once. This chain links TRBV27 with TRBJ2-2; no clear D gene. Germline assignment: CDR1 MNHEY and CDR2 SMNVEV (reference sequence). Deletions cut 8 bases from V and 2 bases from J, with 9 bases between. The CDR3 has 13 amino acids. The CDR3 bases are TGTGCCAGCTCTAGATTCAACACCGGGGAGCTGTTTTTT. It codes for CASSRFNTGELFF.

J is TRBJ1-3 and V is TRBV2; D is unclear. The CDR3 is 15 residues long. Per germline, CDR1 SNHLY and CDR2 FYNNEI. Trimming took 6 bases from V and 0 from J, leaving 12 bases between them. CDR3 in DNA: TGTGCCAGCAGGGAGGGTTTCCACTCTGGAAACACCATATATTTT. Translating gives CASREGFHSGNTIYF.

CDR3 amino acids: CASSRTFRATEAFF. The DNA of the CDR3 is TGTGCCAGCAGTCGGACATTCCGTGCCACTGAAGCTTTCTTT. The chain uses TRBV6-5 and TRBJ1-1; a possible D gene is TRBD1 (5 bases). The V end lost 5 bases, the J end lost 4 bases, and 14 bases lay between the germline ends. CDR1 MNHEY and CDR2 SVGAGI come from the germline V gene. The CDR3 consists of 14 residues.

V and J are TRBV9 and TRBJ2-1, with D hard to call. CDR1 is SGDLS, CDR2 YYNGEE, per germline. The CDR3 consists of 15 residues. The V gene lost 1 base and the J gene lost 5 bases, with 13 bases spanning the gap. The CDR3 DNA follows: TGTGCCAGCAGCGTAACTCCAGACACCCACAATGAGCAGTTCTTC. It yields the protein CASSVTPDTHNEQFF.

The chain employs TRBV7-2 and TRBJ2-3; 14 bases match TRBD2. The germline CDR1 and CDR2 sequences are SGHTA and FQGNSA. The CDR3 sequence is 18 residues long. The CDR3 loop is CAIDQKGLAGGLTDTQYF. In nucleotides, the CDR3 is TGTGCTATCGATCAAAAAGGACTAGCGGGGGGCCTCACAGATACGCAGTATTTT.

The chain recombines TRBV5-4 with TRBJ2-3, with a possible D match to TRBD2 (5 bases). The length of the CDR3 is 15 residues. Between the trimmed V and J ends, which lost 0 bases and 5 bases, there was a span of 13 bases. Germline loops: CDR1 SGHNT, CDR2 YYREEE (reference sequence). The CDR3 DNA reads as TGTGCCAGCAGCTTGGGGCTCACCGGGGAAGATACGCAGTATTTT. Protein: CASSLGLTGEDTQYF.